This T cell receptor (beta chain) was identified during a study of regulatory T cells in long-lasting Graves disease. Study outcomes and limitations: A limited number of samples was an acknowledged limitation.

As to time point: persistent/refractory GD, antithyroid drugs over 5 years with positive TRAb. Extracted RNA from PBMCs served as the source of the TCR library. This clonotype has ten or more counts. The antigen remains unidentified. To make TCR beta libraries, researchers used iRepertoire HTBI primers and Arm-PCR of CDR3 regions. One entry per CDR3 protein results from TCRdb running MiXCR on the multiplex PCR reads. The profile covers a few hundred thousand distinct CDR3 sequences, with around 20% appearing a single time and roughly 13% taken by the ten largest. The sequence derives from a female donor with Graves disease. Sequences were derived from peripheral blood mononuclear cells (PBMCs), sampled when the disease was refractory, from a patient treated with antithyroid drugs.

CDR3 in amino acids: CASSFAGMEDIQYF. The CDR3 nucleotides read TGTGCCAGCAGTTTTGCAGGGATGGAAGACATTCAGTACTTC. The chain recombines TRBV12-3 or TRBV12-4 with TRBJ2-4, with a possible D match to TRBD1 (5 bases). V shed 3 bases and J shed 8 bases, with 14 bases lying between them. The CDR3 loop spans 14 amino acids.